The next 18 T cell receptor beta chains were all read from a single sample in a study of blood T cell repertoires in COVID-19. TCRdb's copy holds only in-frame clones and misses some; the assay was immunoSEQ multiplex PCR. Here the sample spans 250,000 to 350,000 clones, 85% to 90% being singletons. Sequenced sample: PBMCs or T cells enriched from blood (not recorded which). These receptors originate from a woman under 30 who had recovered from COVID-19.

In nucleotides, the CDR3 is TGTGCCAGCAGCTTATTAGGTGCGGGCGAGCAGTACTTC. This sequence encodes CASSLLGAGEQYF. The chain couples TRBV11-3 to TRBJ2-7; tentatively, D is TRBD2 (5 bases). CDR3 length equals 13 residues. V shed 2 bases and J shed 6 bases, with 11 bases lying between them. Germline loops: CDR1 SGHNT, CDR2 YENEEA.

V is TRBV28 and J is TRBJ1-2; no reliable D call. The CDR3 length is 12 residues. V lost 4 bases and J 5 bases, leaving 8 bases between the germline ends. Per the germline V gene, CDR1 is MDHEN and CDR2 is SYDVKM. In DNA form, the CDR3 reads TGTGCCAGCAGTTCAGGCGGGTATGGCTACACCTTC. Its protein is CASSSGGYGYTF.

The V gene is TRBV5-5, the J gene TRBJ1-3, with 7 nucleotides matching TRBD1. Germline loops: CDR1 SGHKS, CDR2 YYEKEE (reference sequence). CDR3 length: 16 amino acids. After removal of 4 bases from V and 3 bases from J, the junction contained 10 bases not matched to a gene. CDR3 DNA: TGTGCCAGCAGCCTTCAGACAGGGCGTTTTGGAAACACCATATATTTT. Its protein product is CASSLQTGRFGNTIYF.

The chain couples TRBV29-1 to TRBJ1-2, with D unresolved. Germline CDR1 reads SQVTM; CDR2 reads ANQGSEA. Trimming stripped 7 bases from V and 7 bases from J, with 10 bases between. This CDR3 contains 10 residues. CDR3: CSALPGGYTF. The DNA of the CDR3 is TGCAGCGCCCTACCGGGTGGCTACACCTTC.

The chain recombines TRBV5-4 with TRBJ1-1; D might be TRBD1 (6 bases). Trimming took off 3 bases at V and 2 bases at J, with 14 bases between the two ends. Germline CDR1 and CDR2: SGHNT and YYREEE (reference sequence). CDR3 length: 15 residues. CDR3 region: CASSSQGMGNTEAFF. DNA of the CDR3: TGTGCCAGCAGCTCACAGGGAATGGGTAACACTGAAGCTTTCTTT.

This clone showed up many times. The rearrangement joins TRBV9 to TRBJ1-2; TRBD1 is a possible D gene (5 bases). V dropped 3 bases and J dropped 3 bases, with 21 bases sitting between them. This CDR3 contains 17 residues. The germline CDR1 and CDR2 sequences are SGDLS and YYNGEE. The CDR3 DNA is TGTGCCAGCAGCGCGGGGGACCCTGGGGAGTCTTACTATGGCTACACCTTC. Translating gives CASSAGDPGESYYGYTF.

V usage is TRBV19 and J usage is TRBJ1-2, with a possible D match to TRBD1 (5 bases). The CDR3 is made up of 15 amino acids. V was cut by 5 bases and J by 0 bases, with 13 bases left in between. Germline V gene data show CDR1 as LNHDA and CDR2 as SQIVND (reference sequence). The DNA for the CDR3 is TGTGCCAGTAGTCCCACAGGATCTTCTAACTATGGCTACACCTTC. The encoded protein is CASSPTGSSNYGYTF.

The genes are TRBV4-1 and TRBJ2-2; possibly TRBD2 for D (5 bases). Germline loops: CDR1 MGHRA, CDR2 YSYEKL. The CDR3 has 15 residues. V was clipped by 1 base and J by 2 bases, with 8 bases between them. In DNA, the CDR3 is TGCGCCAGCAGCCAAGGTCGGGATAACACCGGGGAGCTGTTTTTT. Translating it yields CASSQGRDNTGELFF.

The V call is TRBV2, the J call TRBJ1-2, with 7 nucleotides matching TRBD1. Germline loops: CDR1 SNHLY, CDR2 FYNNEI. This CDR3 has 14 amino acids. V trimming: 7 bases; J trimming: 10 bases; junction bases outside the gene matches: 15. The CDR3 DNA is TGTGCCAGCACCAAGGGGGAACAGGGGAGAGTCTACACCTTC. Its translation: CASTKGEQGRVYTF.

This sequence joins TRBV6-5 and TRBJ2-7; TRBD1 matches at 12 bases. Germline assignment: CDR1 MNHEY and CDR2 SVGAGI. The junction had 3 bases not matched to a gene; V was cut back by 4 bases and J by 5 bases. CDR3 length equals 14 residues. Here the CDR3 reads CASSLGTGGHEQYF. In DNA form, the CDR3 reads TGTGCCAGCAGTTTAGGGACAGGGGGCCACGAGCAGTACTTC.

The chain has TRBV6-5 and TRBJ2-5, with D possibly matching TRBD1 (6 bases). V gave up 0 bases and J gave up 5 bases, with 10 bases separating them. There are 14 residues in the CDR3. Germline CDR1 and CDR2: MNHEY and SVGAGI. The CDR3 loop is CASSYSGTWETQYF. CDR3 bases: TGTGCCAGCAGTTACTCAGGGACATGGGAGACCCAGTACTTC.

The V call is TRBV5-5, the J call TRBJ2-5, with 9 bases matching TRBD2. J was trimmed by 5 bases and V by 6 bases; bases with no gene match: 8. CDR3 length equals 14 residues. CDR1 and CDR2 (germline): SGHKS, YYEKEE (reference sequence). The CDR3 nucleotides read TGTGCCAGCATGAGGGCAGCGGGAGGCGAGACCCAGTACTTC. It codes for CASMRAAGGETQYF.

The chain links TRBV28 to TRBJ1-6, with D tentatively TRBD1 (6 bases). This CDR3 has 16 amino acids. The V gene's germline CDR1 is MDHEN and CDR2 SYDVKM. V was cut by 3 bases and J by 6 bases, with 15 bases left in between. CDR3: CASSLGGARGNSPLHF. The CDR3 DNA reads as TGTGCCAGCAGTTTGGGGGGGGCCCGGGGTAATTCACCCCTCCACTTT.

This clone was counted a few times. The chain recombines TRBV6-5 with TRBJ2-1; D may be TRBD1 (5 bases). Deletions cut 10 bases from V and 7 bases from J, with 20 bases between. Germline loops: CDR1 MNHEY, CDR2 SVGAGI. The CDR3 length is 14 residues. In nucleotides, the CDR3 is TGTGCCACCACCTCAGGGTATCCTGCAAATGAGCAGTTCTTC. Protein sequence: CATTSGYPANEQFF.

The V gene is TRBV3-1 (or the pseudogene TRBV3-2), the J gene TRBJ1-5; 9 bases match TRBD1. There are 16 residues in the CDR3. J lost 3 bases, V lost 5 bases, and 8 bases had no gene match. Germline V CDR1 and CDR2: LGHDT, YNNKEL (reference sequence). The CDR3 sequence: CASSKETGGYNQPQHF. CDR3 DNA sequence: TGTGCCAGCAGCAAGGAGACAGGGGGGTACAATCAGCCCCAGCATTTT.

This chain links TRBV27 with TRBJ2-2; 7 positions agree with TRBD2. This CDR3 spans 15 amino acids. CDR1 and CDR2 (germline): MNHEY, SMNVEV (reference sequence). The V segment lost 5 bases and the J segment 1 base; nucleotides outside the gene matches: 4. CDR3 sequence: CASSRIAGNTGELFF. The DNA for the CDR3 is TGTGCCAGCAGTAGAATAGCGGGGAACACCGGGGAGCTGTTTTTT.

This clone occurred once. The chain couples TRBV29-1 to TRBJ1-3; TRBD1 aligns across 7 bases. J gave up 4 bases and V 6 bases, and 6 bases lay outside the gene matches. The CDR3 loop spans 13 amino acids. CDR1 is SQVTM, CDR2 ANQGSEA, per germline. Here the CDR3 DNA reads TGCAGCGTCGGACGACAGGGCGGAAACACCATATATTTT. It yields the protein CSVGRQGGNTIYF.

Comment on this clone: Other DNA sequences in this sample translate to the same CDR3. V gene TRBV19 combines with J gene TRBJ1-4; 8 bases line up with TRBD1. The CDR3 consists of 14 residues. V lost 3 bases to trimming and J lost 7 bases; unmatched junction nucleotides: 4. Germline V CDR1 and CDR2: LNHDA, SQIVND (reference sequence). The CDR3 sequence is CASSIPGQGEKLFF. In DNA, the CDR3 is TGTGCCAGTAGTATTCCCGGACAGGGTGAAAAACTGTTTTTT. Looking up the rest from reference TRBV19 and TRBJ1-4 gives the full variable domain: DGGITQSPKYLFRKEGQNVTLSCEQNLNHDAMYWYRQDPGQGLRLIYYSQIVNDFQKGDIAEGYSVSREKKESFPLTVTSAQKNPTAFYLCASSIPGQGEKLFFGSGTQLSVL.